These T cell receptor beta chains were read from a single sample in a study of blood T cell repertoires in COVID-19. The repertoire was sequenced with immunoSEQ multiplex PCR; TCRdb's copy has only in-frame clones and lacks some. The profile covers over 45,000 clones, with roughly nine tenths appearing a single time and about 8.1% taken by the ten largest. Source material: peripheral blood. Receptor source: a human donor in a cohort sampled during active COVID-19. Each CDR3 is given with its conserved first and last residue. A D gene is named only where the DNA matches it firmly. Size is stated for part of the rows, as once, few or many counts, or as a class when the clone is expanded.

V	D	size	length	J	DNA	CDR3
TRBV11-1	.	.	15	TRBJ2-3	TGTGCCAGCAGCCCTAGGACCCTCCCTCTCGGGGAGCAGTATTTT	CASSPRTLPLGEQYF
TRBV5-1	.	.	15	TRBJ2-6	TGCGCCAGCAGCTTGGGAGGGTCTGGGGCCAACGTCCTGACTTTC	CASSLGGSGANVLTF
TRBV28	TRBD2	.	14	TRBJ2-1	TGTGCCGGGTCTAGCGGAGGAAGCTACAATGAGCAGTTCTTC	CAGSSGGSYNEQFF
TRBV5-6	.	.	17	TRBJ2-1	TGTGCCAGCAGCTTGGATCGGGGGGCCGCCACCTACAATGAGCAGTTCTTC	CASSLDRGAATYNEQFF
TRBV27	.	.	16	TRBJ2-1	TGTGCCAGCACCACTCGGCAGGGGAGAGGTAACAATGAGCAGTTCTTC	CASTTRQGRGNNEQFF
TRBV5-8	TRBD1	.	15	TRBJ1-3	TGTGCCAGCAGCCTACAGGGGGTCTCTGGAAACACCATATATTTT	CASSLQGVSGNTIYF
TRBV7-6	.	.	13	TRBJ1-1	TGTGCCAGCAGCTTGGGGGGAGACACTGAAGCTTTCTTT	CASSLGGDTEAFF
TRBV4-1	.	.	16	TRBJ2-1	TGCGCCAGCAGCCGAGTAGCGGATTCCTCCTACAATGAGCAGTTCTTC	CASSRVADSSYNEQFF
TRBV11-2	TRBD2	.	16	TRBJ2-4	TGTGCCAGCAGCGGTAAAACGGGCGGGGGGCCTAACATTCAGTACTTC	CASSGKTGGGPNIQYF
TRBV14	.	.	15	TRBJ2-5	TGTGCCAGCAGCCAAGATGTTCTAGACTCCGAGACCCAGTACTTC	CASSQDVLDSETQYF
TRBV4-1	.	once	19	TRBJ1-2	TGCGCCAGCAGCCTCCGTCACGGGTTGGATCGGGGTTCTAACTATGGCTACACCTTC	CASSLRHGLDRGSNYGYTF
TRBV7-9	.	.	13	TRBJ1-5	TGTGCCAGCAGCTTAGTGGGAGTGGAGCCCCAGCATTTT	CASSLVGVEPQHF
TRBV5-1	.	.	13	TRBJ2-5	TGCGCCAGCAGCTTCCAGGGGCAAGAGACCCAGTACTTC	CASSFQGQETQYF
TRBV29-1	TRBD1	once	15	TRBJ1-5	TGCAGCGTTGCCGGGACAGGGGGTAGCAATCAGCCCCAGCATTTT	CSVAGTGGSNQPQHF
TRBV24-1	.	.	15	TRBJ1-5	TGTGCCACCAGTGATTTGTCAGGAAAAAATCAGCCCCAGCATTTT	CATSDLSGKNQPQHF
TRBV18	.	.	16	TRBJ1-2	TGTGCCAGCTCACCACCGGTACCAAAAGGGGCGTATGGCTACACCTTC	CASSPPVPKGAYGYTF
TRBV5-4	.	.	13	TRBJ2-7	TGTGCCAGCAGCCTGACAGCTTCCTACGAGCAGTACTTC	CASSLTASYEQYF
TRBV7-3	TRBD1	.	12	TRBJ2-1	TGTGCCAGCGGGACAGGATACAATGAGCAGTTCTTC	CASGTGYNEQFF
TRBV4-1	.	.	16	TRBJ1-1	TGCGCCAGCAGCCAAGAGAGGGGGACCATGAACACTGAAGCTTTCTTT	CASSQERGTMNTEAFF
TRBV28	.	.	14	TRBJ2-7	TGTGCCAGCAGCGTTGCCCCGGGGAACTACGAGCAGTACTTC	CASSVAPGNYEQYF
TRBV4-1	TRBD1	.	14	TRBJ1-2	TGCGCCAGCAGACGGACAGGGGGCGTCGATGGCTACACCTTC	CASRRTGGVDGYTF
TRBV5-1	.	.	14	TRBJ2-7	TGCGCCAGCAGCTTTGACAGAAAGGCCTACGAGCAGTACTTC	CASSFDRKAYEQYF